This T cell receptor (beta chain) was recovered during a study of blood T cell repertoires in COVID-19. Study context: From the United States, Italy and Spain came samples of acute and convalescent COVID-19. T cells, B-cell-depleted T cells, or PBMCs provided the cDNA or gDNA that served as material.

CDR1 is LNHDA and CDR2 is SQIVND in the germline V gene (reference sequence). The CDR3 has 15 amino acids. The V end lost 7 bases, the J end lost 3 bases, and 18 bases lay between the germline ends. Original processing notes: Scientists estimated how many nucleated cells there were by amplifying reference gene primers. The assay was immunoSEQ multiplex PCR, and TCRdb's table has in-frame clones only and misses some. The V and J calls and the clone size are those of that table, but D and trimming were determined from the DNA. Of under 200,000 clones detected, roughly 75% appear once; the ten largest clones hold about 7%.

The sequencing input was peripheral blood. The V and J genes are TRBV19 and TRBJ1-2; D perhaps matches TRBD1 (5 bases). This receptor was identified in a man between 65 and 85 years old with active or convalescent COVID-19. Here the CDR3 reads CASKSSQGRDYGYTF. The CDR3 DNA reads TGTGCCAGTAAAAGTTCCCAGGGTCGGGACTATGGCTACACCTTC. Combining the CDR3 with reference TRBV19 and TRBJ1-2 gives the whole variable domain DGGITQSPKYLFRKEGQNVTLSCEQNLNHDAMYWYRQDPGQGLRLIYYSQIVNDFQKGDIAEGYSVSREKKESFPLTVTSAQKNPTAFYLCASKSSQGRDYGYTFGSGTRLTVV.